This T cell receptor (beta chain) derives from a study of cytomegalovirus exposure and HLA in healthy donors (dated by TCRdb to about 2017). Study-level background: An earlier analysis of approximately 600 of the donors reported about 290 Gb of sequence data and some 120 million unique TCR beta sequences from some 180 million T cells. The later analysis used no new phenotypic data to find candidate immune exposures, relying instead on TCR beta sequences and their occurrence across donors. Besides the first cohort of 666 subjects, a separate validation cohort made up of 120 different subjects was used. A later genetic analysis took genome-wide SNP genotypes for 398 of the 666 donors and used that subset as a discovery cohort. A handful of DR-DQ haplotypes were treated as single units for association and clustering because of strong linkage in the cohort. Typing coverage differed by locus: A, B, C, DRB1 and DQB1 were typed in roughly 620-630 donors, DQA1 in 500 to 550, DPA1 in approximately 600, and DPB1 in around 490. HLA typing covered class I and class II loci at four-digit resolution. An earlier analysis of around 540 of the donors applied high-throughput TCR beta sequencing to assess whether each TCR beta V gene segment acted as functional or pseudogenic. Donor age, sex, ethnicity and CMV serostatus were collected together with the repertoire data. The study aimed to test whether signatures of past pathogen exposure could be identified by cataloging public T cell receptors. Approximately 330 gigabases of sequencing data and around 90 million unique TCR sequences made up an early release that covered roughly 670 HLA-typed donors. To study patterns of TCR occurrence, a later analysis re-analyzed previously published TCR beta repertoires from just over 650 donors and added high-resolution HLA genotyping. Among the roughly 390 genotyped donors, 81% belonged to the genetic ancestry cluster associated with self-reported Caucasian donors. Every discovery cohort repertoire had been produced on one sequencing platform. The study profiled the T cell repertoires of hundreds of subjects by immunosequencing and related them to cytomegalovirus serostatus. High-throughput TCR immunosequencing, statistical association of individual TCRs with disease status, and machine learning were combined to predict cytomegalovirus infection status. On average, 235,054 unique TCR beta nucleotide sequences were sequenced per donor among fewer than 500 genotyped donors of the cohort, with approximately 18% of those sequences being non-productive.

Regarding this clone: The antigen it binds to is not known. Nothing much larger sits one base from this clone, and base qualities are not available.

The cohort consisted of 600 to 750 healthy bone marrow donors. At the time of sampling, all cohort members were nominally healthy, though unrecorded immune exposures were likely present. The donor was CMV seropositive and belonged to the group of 250 to 300 seropositive cohort members. A peripheral blood sample was provided by each donor, and peripheral blood mononuclear cells were used for TCR beta sequencing. Genomic DNA extraction from the blood cell samples was performed with the Qiagen DNeasy Blood Extraction Kit. On the study overall, not on this receptor specifically: The classifier was reported to diagnose cytomegalovirus status with high specificity and sensitivity in both the original and validation cohorts. CMV serostatus was the only immune exposure information available for the cohort. Assigning TCR associations to individual alleles was difficult when HLA alleles, especially DR and DQ, strongly co-occurred. In vitro tests confirmed that three of the cytomegalovirus-associated TCR beta chains recognize cytomegalovirus antigens. Correlated functional status among segregating V segments might reflect linkage disequilibrium, but an unknown experimental factor could not be ruled out. Because counts were too low, fewer than 20 rarely observed V segments, including chromosome 9 orphons, were excluded from the earlier analysis of around 590 of the donors. In a later analysis, several top co-occurrence clusters were reported to appear linked to parvovirus B19, influenza, CMV and Epstein-Barr virus. In a later genetic analysis, a missense DCLRE1C variant was associated with V-gene and J-gene trimming of TCR beta chains, and the association was replicated in an independent cohort. Across donors, most TCR sequences were observed very rarely, whereas some public TCRs were present in many individuals. Only TCR beta chains were sequenced in this cohort, and the absence of alpha or paired-chain data limited detectable features. Broadly in line with IMGT annotations, most TCR beta V segments showed up in productive rearrangements about 87% or about 30% of the time in an earlier analysis of roughly 590 of the donors. Some IMGT-functional V segments, including TRBV6-2 and TRBV6-3, could not be told apart with the 87-base-pair reads, so those segments were excluded. According to a later analysis, TCR association rates differed among HLA loci, with DRB1 alleles showing the most associated TCRs and HLA-C alleles showing the fewest. Sequencing depth was assumed to be roughly uniform across donors in the presence/absence analyses, though that assumption may not hold. A further reported finding was that TCR beta sequences accurately predicted the HLA-A and HLA-B alleles for most subjects in the first cohort. Because HLA typing was unavailable for some donors at each locus, only the typed subset was used in association tests. In a later analysis, over 15,000 TCR beta sequences were associated with specific HLA alleles at a false discovery rate of 0.05. It was suggested by the authors that the approach could potentially be generalized to other disease states and immunological phenotypes. A later analysis found that HLA-associated TCR beta chains were more clonally expanded and had lower generation probabilities than equally common non-associated chains. A cluster of highly shared sequence variants was judged likely to represent a technical artifact of the sequencing pipeline. According to a later analysis, most CMV-associated TCR beta chains appeared to be HLA-restricted, and the HLA associations seemed to be driven largely by CMV exposure. Compared with the roughly 670-donor mean, donors in an Asian-associated ancestry cluster had fewer N-insertions in productive TCRs, according to a later genetic analysis. A total of fewer than 200 TCR beta chains were listed by the study as associated with cytomegalovirus.

Including cysteine and phenylalanine, the CDR3 has 14 amino acids. Just the 42-base CDR3 DNA is kept, in frame starting at base 1. Trimming at the junction amounts to 6 bases on V and 4 bases on J, and the germline ends lie 14 bases apart. Looking up the germline V gene yields CDR1 SGDLS and CDR2 YYNGEE. The library was prepared using the immunoSEQ multiplex PCR assay. A mixture of 60 forward primers for TCR Vbeta segments and 13 reverse primers for TCR Jbeta segments was used in the multiplex PCR. Amplification of the CDR3 region of rearranged TCR beta genes was performed with a multiplex PCR assay on genomic DNA. The amplified TCR beta libraries were sequenced on the Illumina HiSeq System as 87-base-pair reads. Processing in the source paper ran as follows. In a later analysis, tens of millions of unique TCR beta chains were counted across the approximately 670 repertoires, and around 10 million of these chains were shared by at least two donors. Raw reads were error-corrected and collapsed into unique sequences by a nearest-neighbor algorithm in which closely related sequences were merged to remove PCR and sequencing errors. Alignment of CDR3 sequences to IMGT reference sequences was used to assign V, D and J gene segments. Each retained sequence needed at least a six-nucleotide match to both a V gene segment and a J gene segment. A rearrangement was called productive if the CDR3 had no stop codons and remained in frame with V and J, and every other rearrangement was called non-productive. CDR3 was defined according to IMGT convention as the region running from the second conserved V-encoded cysteine to the conserved J-encoded phenylalanine. In an earlier analysis of approximately 500 of the donors, sequences lacking an unambiguous match to a single V gene segment were excluded. In an earlier analysis of some 590 of the donors, a V segment was called functional when productive rearrangements were above 56.7%, and segregating when the standard deviation between donors exceeded 5%. A statistical classification framework was built to diagnose cytomegalovirus status from the catalog of TCR beta chain sequences. In a later analysis, V and J genes were assigned by comparing TCR nucleotide sequences against IMGT/GENE-DB human TR gene sequences. In a later analysis, CDR3 sequences and most-parsimonious VDJ recombination scenarios were assigned using the TCRdist pipeline. In a later analysis, each TCR beta chain was defined by its CDR3 amino acid sequence together with its V-gene family, and reads without a unique V-gene family were excluded. In a later analysis, several hundred highly shared, low-generation-probability nucleotide sequences were removed to address suspected cross-contamination and a sequencing artifact. A later analysis calculated a clonal expansion index for each public chain from normalized within-repertoire ranks of inferred template counts. In a later analysis, generation probabilities were computed using a VDJ recombination model fitted to out-of-frame rearrangements, and the results were checked against IGoR. In a later analysis, hypergeometric tests were used to score TCR-TCR, TCR-HLA and TCR-CMV co-occurrence, with a repertoire-size bias correction applied to TCR pairs. A later analysis estimated false discovery rates by permuting HLA or CMV assignments 20 times. A later analysis grouped co-occurring TCRs with DBSCAN, adding TCRdist sequence similarity when clustering within HLA-allele-positive subsets. Repertoires with fewer than 30,000 or more than 120,000 public chains, plus five repertoires with anomalous nucleotide sharing, were excluded from co-occurrence clustering. TCRdb took over this immuneACCESS table, retaining in-frame rearrangements with V and J assigned. Such tables are incomplete; in checked studies, under half of the missing clones stem from an unresolved V gene, and the remainder is unexplained. That table gives V, J and clone size, and the DNA gave D and trimming. This sample lists 150,000 to 160,000 clones; 70% to 80% were detected once. The ten largest clones capture 13% of the sample.

The chain was built from TRBV9 and TRBJ1-3, with TRBD1 tentatively as D gene (6 bases match). Sequenced: PBMCs. The source of this sequence is a man aged 25 to 40 in good health and CMV-seropositive. This receptor carries the CDR3 CASKRDMVGNTIYF. The nucleotide sequence is TGTGCCAGCAAACGGGACATGGTGGGAAACACCATATATTTT.